The 2 T cell receptor beta chains below come from one sample, sequenced in a study of response to subunit inactivated influenza vaccine. TCRdb re-derived calls from the RT-PCR reads in MiXCR, one entry per CDR3 protein. The sample lists roughly 700,000 distinct CDR3 sequences, about 15% occurring once. This specimen consisted of PBMCs from blood, obtained roughly 12 days after vaccination. Receptors originate from a man in his fifties or sixties who received an inactivated influenza vaccine.

The chain combines TRBV10-2 with TRBJ2-1; TRBD2 is a possible D gene (5 bases). Trimming took 4 bases from V and 4 from J, leaving 11 bases between them. Germline CDR1 is WSHSY and CDR2 is SAAADI. The length of the CDR3 is 14 residues. The CDR3 loop is CASSARGPYNEQFF. In DNA, the CDR3 is TGCGCCAGCAGTGCTCGGGGTCCATACAATGAGCAGTTCTTC.

The CDR3 DNA follows: TGTGCCAGCAGTGAGGTAGGCAGCTGGGAGCAGTTCTTC. Residues: CASSEVGSWEQFF. The chain carries TRBV25-1 and TRBJ2-1; D is unclear. The germline V and J ends were trimmed by 3 bases and 10 bases, with 13 bases remaining between them. This CDR3 comprises 13 residues. The germline V gene has CDR1 MGHDK and CDR2 SYGVNS.